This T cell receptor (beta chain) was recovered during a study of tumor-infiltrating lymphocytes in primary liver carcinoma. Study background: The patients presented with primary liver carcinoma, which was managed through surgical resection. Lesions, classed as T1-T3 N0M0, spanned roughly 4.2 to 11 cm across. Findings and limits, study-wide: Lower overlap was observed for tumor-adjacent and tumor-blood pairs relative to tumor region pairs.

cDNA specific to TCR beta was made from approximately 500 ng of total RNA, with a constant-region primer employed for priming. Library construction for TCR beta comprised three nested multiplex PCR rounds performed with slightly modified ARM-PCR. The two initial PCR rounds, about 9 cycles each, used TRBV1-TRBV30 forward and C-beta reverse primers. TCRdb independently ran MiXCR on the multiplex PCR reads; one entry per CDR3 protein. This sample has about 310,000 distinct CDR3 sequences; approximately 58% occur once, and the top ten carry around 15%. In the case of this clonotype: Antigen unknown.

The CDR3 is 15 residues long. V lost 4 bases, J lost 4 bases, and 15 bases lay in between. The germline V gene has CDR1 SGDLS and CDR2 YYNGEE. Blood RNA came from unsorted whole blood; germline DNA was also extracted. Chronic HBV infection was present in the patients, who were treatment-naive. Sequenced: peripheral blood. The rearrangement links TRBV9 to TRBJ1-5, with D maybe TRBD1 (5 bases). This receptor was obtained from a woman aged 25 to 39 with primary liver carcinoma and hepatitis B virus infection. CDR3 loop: CASSPDGTLNQPQHF. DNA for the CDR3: TGTGCCAGCAGCCCTGACGGGACTCTTAATCAGCCCCAGCATTTT.